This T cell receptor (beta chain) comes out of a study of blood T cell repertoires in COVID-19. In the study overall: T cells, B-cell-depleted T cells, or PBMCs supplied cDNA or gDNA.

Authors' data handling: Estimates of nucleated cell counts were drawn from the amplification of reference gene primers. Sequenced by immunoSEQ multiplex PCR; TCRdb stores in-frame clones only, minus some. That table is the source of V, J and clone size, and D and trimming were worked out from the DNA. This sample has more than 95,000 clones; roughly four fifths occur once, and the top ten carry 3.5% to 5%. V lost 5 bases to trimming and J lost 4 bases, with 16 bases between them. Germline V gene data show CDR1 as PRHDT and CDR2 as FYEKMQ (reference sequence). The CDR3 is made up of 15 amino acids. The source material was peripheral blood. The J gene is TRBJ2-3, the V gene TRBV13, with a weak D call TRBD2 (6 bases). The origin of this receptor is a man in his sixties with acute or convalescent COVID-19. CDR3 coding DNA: TGTGCCAGCAGCATAGCCCTTCCGGGGGCAGATACGCAGTATTTT. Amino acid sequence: CASSIALPGADTQYF.